The clone carrying this T cell receptor (beta chain) has ten or more counts. The data were obtained in a study of T cells in Graves' hyperthyroidism and ophthalmopathy. Study summary: Pretreatment peripheral blood was obtained at initial diagnosis.

Amplified TCR beta CDR3 regions derived from RNA transcripts. The HTBI set primed first-round TCR CDR3 RT-PCR. TCRdb processed the multiplex PCR reads anew with MiXCR; each CDR3 protein has one entry. The data hold about half a million distinct CDR3 sequences, with roughly a sixth observed a single time. A NOSPECS grade of at least 4, a Clinical Activity Score of at least 3 and duration under 3 months were recorded in ophthalmopathy patients. Any patient presenting with uncontrolled infection, other autoimmune disease, pregnancy or lactation was left out. The CDR3 is made up of 19 amino acids. V lost 2 bases to trimming and J lost 4 bases, with 24 bases between them. Germline lookup yields CDR1 SGHAT and CDR2 FQNNGV.

The chain links TRBV11-2 to TRBJ2-1; possibly TRBD2 for D (6 bases). The clonotype comes from a young woman with Graves' ophthalmopathy. The sample was blood. The CDR3 region is CASSLNRGIEPSSYNEQFF. CDR3 nucleotides: TGTGCCAGCAGCTTAAACCGCGGGATCGAACCCAGTTCTTACAATGAGCAGTTCTTC.